This T cell receptor beta chain was sequenced during a study of control samples from healthy donors and cancer patients. Sequenced by immunoSEQ multiplex PCR; TCRdb stores in-frame clones only, minus some. This table holds under 150,000 clones, approximately 89% found once. Germline V gene lookup returns CDR1 MNHEY and CDR2 SMNVEV (reference sequence). Trimming shortened V by 7 bases and J by 4 bases, and 19 bases separated the two germline ends. The CDR3 has 15 residues. V is TRBV27 and J is TRBJ1-2, with D perhaps TRBD1 (5 bases). The TCR sequence derives from a man between 60 and 75 years old in good health. Sequences were obtained from blood. Here the CDR3 reads CASNPHWGGPYGYTF. CDR3 DNA sequence: TGTGCCAGCAACCCCCATTGGGGCGGCCCCTATGGCTACACCTTC.